This entry describes one T cell receptor beta chain. Its antigen is as yet unknown. The data originate from a study of T cells in Graves' hyperthyroidism and ophthalmopathy. TCR beta CDR3 regions were amplified from RNA transcripts. The HTBI set primed first-round TCR CDR3 RT-PCR. Each CDR3 protein gets one entry after TCRdb re-called the multiplex PCR reads with MiXCR. The sample lists approximately 410,000 distinct CDR3 sequences, approximately 14% occurring once. Study results and limitations: A 13 V-J signature model discriminated ophthalmopathy versus stable hyperthyroidism. Appearing also in blood were most of the thyroid clonotypes expanded above 0.001.

The CDR3 totals 14 residues. CDR1 is SGHNT, CDR2 YYREEE, per germline (reference sequence). The junction had 3 bases not matched to a gene; V was cut back by 3 bases and J by 5 bases. Clinical symptoms, serum thyroxine, TRAb, thyroid ultrasound and orbital computed tomography informed diagnoses. The chain has TRBV5-4 and TRBJ1-2; 11 bases are a match to TRBD1. The sequence was collected from a woman between 18 and 29 years old with Graves' hyperthyroidism. Sequencing was done on a sample of blood. The CDR3 loop is CASSWGTGGYGYTF. Here the CDR3 DNA reads TGTGCCAGCAGCTGGGGGACAGGGGGATATGGCTACACCTTC.